These 5 T cell receptor beta chains were all obtained from the same sample, sequenced in a study of siplizumab effects on memory and regulatory T cells. Clones were read by immunoSEQ multiplex PCR, and TCRdb kept only the in-frame ones, dropping some. Counted here are 50,000 to 60,000 clones, roughly 84% occurring once; the ten biggest clones make up 0.3% to 0.35%. Material: naive CD8+ T cells sorted from blood. The receptor set was obtained from a human donor in good health.

The V call is TRBV5-1, the J call TRBJ1-1; a possible D gene is TRBD1 (5 bases). V dropped 2 bases and J dropped 5 bases, with 16 bases sitting between them. Germline V gene sequence: CDR1 SGHRS, CDR2 YFSETQ. The CDR3 totals 15 residues. CDR3 nucleotides: TGCGCCAGCAGCTTTACGGAGGGACGACGGACTGAAGCTTTCTTT. Amino acids: CASSFTEGRRTEAFF.

The chain joins TRBV2 to TRBJ1-1; the D is unclear. Germline-derived CDR1 and CDR2 are SNHLY and FYNNEI. V was cut by 0 bases and J by 1 base, with 3 bases left in between. The CDR3 totals 13 residues. CDR3 protein: CASSEATNTEAFF. The CDR3 DNA reads TGTGCCAGCAGTGAAGCAACGAACACTGAAGCTTTCTTT.

This clone came up once. The V call is TRBV5-4, the J call TRBJ2-1; 13 bases map to TRBD2. The CDR3 runs to 17 residues. From germline, CDR1 is SGHNT and CDR2 YYREEE (reference sequence). Losses at the gene ends were 3 bases for V and 9 bases for J; bases not matched to a gene: 12. CDR3 sequence (DNA): TGTGCCAGCAGCTCGTGGCCCACTAGCGGGAGGGCCGGTGAGCAGTTCTTC. Translating it yields CASSSWPTSGRAGEQFF.

This chain connects TRBV18 to TRBJ1-2, with unresolved D. Trimming removed 5 bases from V and 5 bases from J, with 12 bases in between. Per the germline V gene, CDR1 is KGHSH and CDR2 is LQKENI. The CDR3 has 13 amino acids. CDR3 DNA sequence: TGTGCCAGCTCAACGAGCGCTGATTATGGCTACACCTTC. Translated: CASSTSADYGYTF.

This clone was observed a single time. This sequence joins TRBV4-1 and TRBJ2-3; 8 bases fit TRBD2. Germline V CDR1 and CDR2: MGHRA, YSYEKL. With V trimmed by 0 bases and J by 2 bases, 7 bases remained unmatched. The CDR3 sequence is 17 residues long. The CDR3: CASSQDGQRETTDTQYF. In DNA, the CDR3 is TGCGCCAGCAGCCAAGACGGTCAGCGGGAGACCACAGATACGCAGTATTTT.